The T cell receptor (beta chain) under discussion was sequenced for a study of T cells in Graves' hyperthyroidism and ophthalmopathy. Study-wide results and limits: Within blood appeared most thyroid clonotypes that had expanded above 0.001.

This CDR3 contains 19 residues. V was pared by 3 bases and J by 6 bases, with 26 bases between. Looked up from germline, CDR1 is SGHNT and CDR2 is YENEEA. Amplified regions were TCR beta CDR3 sequences from RNA transcripts. TCR CDR3 underwent first-round RT-PCR with the HTBI primer set. MiXCR, applied by TCRdb to the multiplex PCR reads, yields one record per CDR3 protein. This sample yields 280,000 or so distinct CDR3 sequences, of which about 25% are seen a single time; about a quarter belongs to the top ten. The blood sample dates from first hyperthyroidism diagnosis, preceding any ophthalmopathy symptoms. This clonotype has ten or more counts. The antigen is not known.

Material for sequencing was blood. The rearrangement links TRBV11-3 to TRBJ2-2; tentatively, D is TRBD2 (6 bases). The receptor's source is a man aged 40-49 years with Graves' hyperthyroidism that later progressed to Graves' ophthalmopathy. The chain's CDR3 is CASSLQTYLSGDLSGELFF. Written as DNA, the CDR3 is TGTGCCAGCAGCTTGCAAACTTATCTGTCGGGAGATCTATCCGGGGAGCTGTTTTTT.